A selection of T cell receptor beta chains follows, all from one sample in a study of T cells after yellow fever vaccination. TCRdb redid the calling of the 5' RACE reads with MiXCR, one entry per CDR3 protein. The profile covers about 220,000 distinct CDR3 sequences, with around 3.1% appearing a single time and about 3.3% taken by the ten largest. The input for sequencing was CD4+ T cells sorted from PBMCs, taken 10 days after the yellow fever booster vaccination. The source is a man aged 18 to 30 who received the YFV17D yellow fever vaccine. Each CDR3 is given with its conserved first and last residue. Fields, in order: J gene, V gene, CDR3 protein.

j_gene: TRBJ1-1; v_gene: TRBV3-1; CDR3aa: CASSVSLGGNTEAFF
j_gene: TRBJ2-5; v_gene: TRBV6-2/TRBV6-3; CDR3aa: CASSLQTPTSRETQYF
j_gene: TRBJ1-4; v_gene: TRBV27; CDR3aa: CASKEDRREKLFF
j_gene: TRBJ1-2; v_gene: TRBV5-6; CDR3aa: CASRQGSIGYTF
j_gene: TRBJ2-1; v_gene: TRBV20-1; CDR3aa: CSDVRGVREQFF
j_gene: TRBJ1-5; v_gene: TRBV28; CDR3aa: CASSTYQPQHF
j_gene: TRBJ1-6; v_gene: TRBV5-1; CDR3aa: CASSSTLRGGYNSPLHF
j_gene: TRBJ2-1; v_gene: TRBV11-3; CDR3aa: CASSFTNNEQFF
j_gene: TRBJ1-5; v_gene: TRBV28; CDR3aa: CASSLSAGTNQPQHF
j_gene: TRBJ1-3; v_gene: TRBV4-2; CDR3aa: CASSQESTLDSGNTIYF
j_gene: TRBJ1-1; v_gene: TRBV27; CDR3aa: CASSLRGHEAFF
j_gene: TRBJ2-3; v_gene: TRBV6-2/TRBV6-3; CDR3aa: CASKYGGTDTQYF
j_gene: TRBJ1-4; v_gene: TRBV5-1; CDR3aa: CASSSDRNNGKLFF
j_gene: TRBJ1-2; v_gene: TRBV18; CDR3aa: CASSAGPTYYGYTF
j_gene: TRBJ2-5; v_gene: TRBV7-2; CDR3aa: CASSLAGPGETQYF
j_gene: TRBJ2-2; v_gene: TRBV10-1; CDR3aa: CASSESIRKQGSGELFF
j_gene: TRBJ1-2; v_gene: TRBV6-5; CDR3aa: CASRETGEGGYTF
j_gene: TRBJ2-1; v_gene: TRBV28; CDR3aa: CASSPRDRETFF
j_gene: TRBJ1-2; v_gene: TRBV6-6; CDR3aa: CASSYGTGEGYTF
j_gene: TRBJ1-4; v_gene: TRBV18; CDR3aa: CASSPDGREKLFF
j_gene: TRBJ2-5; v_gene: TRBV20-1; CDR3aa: CSAQAGNQETQYF
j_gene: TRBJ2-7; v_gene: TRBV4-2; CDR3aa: CASSQDPRGGPNEQYF
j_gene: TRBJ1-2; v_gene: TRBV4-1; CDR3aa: CASSIQRSRQPANYGYTF
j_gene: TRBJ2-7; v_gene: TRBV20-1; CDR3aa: CSAPKRGLAGPYEQYF
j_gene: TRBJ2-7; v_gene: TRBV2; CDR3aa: CASSEYGARVEQYF
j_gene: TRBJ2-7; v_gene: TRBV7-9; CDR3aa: CASSPDTYYEQYF
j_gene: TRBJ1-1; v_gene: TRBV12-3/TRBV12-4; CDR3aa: CASSPGGRGEAFF
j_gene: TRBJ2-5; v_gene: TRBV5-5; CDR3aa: CASSFPGKETQYF
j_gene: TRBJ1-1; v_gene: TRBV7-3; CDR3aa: CASSKQGNTEAFF
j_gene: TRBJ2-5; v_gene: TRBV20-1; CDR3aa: CSARAPGSQYF
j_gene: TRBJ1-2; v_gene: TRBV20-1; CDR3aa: CSAADRENGYTF
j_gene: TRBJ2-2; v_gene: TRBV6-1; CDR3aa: CASPGPGELFF
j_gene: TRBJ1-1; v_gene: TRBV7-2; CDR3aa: CASSLGGPILNTEAFF
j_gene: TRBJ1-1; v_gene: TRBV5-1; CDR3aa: CASSLGDSLHTEAFF
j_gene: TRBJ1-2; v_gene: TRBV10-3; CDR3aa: CAISELSDSYGYTF
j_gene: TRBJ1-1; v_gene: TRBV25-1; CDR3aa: CASRGLKAFF